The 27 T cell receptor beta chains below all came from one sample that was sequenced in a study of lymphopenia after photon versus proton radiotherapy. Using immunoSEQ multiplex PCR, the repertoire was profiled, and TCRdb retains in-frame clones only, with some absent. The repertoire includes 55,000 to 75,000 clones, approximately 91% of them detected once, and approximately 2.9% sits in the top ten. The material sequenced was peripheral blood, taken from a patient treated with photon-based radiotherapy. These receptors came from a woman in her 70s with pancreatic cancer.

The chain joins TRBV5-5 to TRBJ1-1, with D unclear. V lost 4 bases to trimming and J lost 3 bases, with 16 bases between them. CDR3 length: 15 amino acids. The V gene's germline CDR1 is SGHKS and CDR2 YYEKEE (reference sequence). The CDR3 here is CASSARGAVDTEAFF. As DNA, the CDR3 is TGTGCCAGCAGCGCCCGGGGTGCAGTGGACACTGAAGCTTTCTTT.

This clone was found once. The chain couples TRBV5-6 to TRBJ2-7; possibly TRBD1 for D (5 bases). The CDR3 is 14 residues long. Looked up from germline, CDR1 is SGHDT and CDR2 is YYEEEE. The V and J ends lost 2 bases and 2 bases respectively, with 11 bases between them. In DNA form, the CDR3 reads TGTGCCAGCAGCTTCATGGGGCCTCCCTACGAGCAGTACTTC. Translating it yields CASSFMGPPYEQYF.

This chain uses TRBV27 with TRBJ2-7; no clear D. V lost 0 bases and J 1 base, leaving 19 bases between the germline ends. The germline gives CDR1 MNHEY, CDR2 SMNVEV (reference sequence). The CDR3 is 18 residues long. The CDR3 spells CASSLSPPRSDGSYEQYF. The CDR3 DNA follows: TGTGCCAGCAGTTTATCTCCACCACGCTCGGACGGTTCCTACGAGCAGTACTTC.

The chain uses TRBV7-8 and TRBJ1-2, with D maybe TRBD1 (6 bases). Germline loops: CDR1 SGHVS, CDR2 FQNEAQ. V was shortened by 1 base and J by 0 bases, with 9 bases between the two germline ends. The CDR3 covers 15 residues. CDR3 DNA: TGTGCCAGCAGCTTAGGGAGGGGGACTAACTATGGCTACACCTTC. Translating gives CASSLGRGTNYGYTF.

CDR3 amino acids: CASSQVGRRNEKLFF. The CDR3 DNA follows: TGCGCCAGCAGCCAAGTTGGGCGGCGAAATGAAAAACTGTTTTTT. The chain is built from TRBV4-3 and TRBJ1-4; D gene ambiguous. The V gene's germline CDR1 is LGHNA and CDR2 YSLEER. V shed 1 base and J shed 5 bases, with 11 bases lying between them. This CDR3 comprises 15 residues.

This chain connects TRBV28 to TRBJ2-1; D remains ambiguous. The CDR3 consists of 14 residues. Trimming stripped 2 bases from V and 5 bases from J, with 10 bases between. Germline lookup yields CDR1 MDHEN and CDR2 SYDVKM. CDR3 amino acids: CASSLSGPHNEQFF. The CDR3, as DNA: TGTGCCAGCAGTTTAAGTGGGCCCCACAATGAGCAGTTCTTC.

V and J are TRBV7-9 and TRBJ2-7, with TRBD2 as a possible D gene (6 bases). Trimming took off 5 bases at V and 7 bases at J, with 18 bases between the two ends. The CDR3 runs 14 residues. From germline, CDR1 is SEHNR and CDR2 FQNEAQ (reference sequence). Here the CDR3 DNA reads TGTGCCAGCAGCCCGACTAGTATAGGGATGGAGCAGTACTTC. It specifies CASSPTSIGMEQYF.

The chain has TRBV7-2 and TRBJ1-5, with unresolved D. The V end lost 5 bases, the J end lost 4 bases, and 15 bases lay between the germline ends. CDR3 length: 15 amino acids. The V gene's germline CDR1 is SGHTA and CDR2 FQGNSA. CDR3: CASSPPGIPNQPQHF. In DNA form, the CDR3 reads TGTGCCAGCAGCCCACCTGGAATACCGAATCAGCCCCAGCATTTT.

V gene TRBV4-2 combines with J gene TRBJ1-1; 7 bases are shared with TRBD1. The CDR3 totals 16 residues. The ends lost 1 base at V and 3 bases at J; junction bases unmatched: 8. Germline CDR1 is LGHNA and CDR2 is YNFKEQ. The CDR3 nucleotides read TGTGCCAGCAGCCAAGGGAGTACAGGGGCGGACACTGAAGCTTTCTTT. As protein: CASSQGSTGADTEAFF.

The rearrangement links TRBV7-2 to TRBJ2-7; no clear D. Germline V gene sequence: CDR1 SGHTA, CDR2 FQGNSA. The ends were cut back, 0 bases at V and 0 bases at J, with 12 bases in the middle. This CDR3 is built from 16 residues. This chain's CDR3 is CASSLAATQSSYEQYF. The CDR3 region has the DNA TGTGCCAGCAGCTTAGCGGCAACACAGAGCTCCTACGAGCAGTACTTC.

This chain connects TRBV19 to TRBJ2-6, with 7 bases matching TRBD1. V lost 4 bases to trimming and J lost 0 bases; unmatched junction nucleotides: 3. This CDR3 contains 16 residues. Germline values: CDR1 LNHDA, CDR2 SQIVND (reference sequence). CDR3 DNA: TGTGCCAGTAGTAGGCCAGGGGGCTCTGGGGCCAACGTCCTGACTTTC. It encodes CASSRPGGSGANVLTF.

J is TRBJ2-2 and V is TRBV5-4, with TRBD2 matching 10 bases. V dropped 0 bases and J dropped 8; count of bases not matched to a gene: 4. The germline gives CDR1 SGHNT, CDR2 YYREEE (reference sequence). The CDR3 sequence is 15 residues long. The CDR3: CASSLASGSSGELFF. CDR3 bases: TGTGCCAGCAGCTTGGCTAGCGGGAGCTCTGGGGAGCTGTTTTTT.

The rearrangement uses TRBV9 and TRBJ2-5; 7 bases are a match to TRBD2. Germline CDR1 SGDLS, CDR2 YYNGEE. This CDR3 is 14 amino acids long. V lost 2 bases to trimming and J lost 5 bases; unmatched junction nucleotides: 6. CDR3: CASSVMGGEETQYF. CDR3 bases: TGTGCCAGCAGCGTGATGGGAGGGGAGGAGACCCAGTACTTC.

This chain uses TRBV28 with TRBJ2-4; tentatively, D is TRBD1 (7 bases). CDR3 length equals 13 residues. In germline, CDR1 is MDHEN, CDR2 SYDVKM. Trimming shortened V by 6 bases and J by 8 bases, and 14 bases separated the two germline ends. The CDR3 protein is CASSLARGDIQYF. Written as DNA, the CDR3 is TGTGCCAGCAGCCTCGCCAGGGGGGACATTCAGTACTTC.

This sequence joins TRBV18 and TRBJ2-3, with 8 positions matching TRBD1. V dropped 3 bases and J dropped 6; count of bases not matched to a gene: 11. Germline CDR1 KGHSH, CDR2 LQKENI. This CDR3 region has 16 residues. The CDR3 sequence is CASSPIPRGRPDTQYF. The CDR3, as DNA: TGTGCCAGCTCACCCATTCCCAGGGGGCGCCCGGATACGCAGTATTTT.

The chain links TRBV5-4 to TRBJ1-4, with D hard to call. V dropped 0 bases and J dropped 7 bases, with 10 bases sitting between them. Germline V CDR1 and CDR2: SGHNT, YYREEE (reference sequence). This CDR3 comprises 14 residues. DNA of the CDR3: TGTGCCAGCAGCTTGGAGGCGGGGAGTGAAAAACTGTTTTTT. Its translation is CASSLEAGSEKLFF.

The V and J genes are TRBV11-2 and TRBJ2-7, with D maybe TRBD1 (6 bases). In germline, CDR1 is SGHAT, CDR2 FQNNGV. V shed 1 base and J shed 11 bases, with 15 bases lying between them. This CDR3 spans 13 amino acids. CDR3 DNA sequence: TGTGCCAGCAGCTTAGTTCTGGGACACACTAAGTACTTC. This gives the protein CASSLVLGHTKYF. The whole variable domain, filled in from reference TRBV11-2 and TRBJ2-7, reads EAGVAQSPRYKIIEKRQSVAFWCNPISGHATLYWYQQILGQGPKLLIQFQNNGVVDDSQLPKDRFSAERLKGVDSTLKIQPAKLEDSAVYLCASSLVLGHTKYFGPGTRLTVT.

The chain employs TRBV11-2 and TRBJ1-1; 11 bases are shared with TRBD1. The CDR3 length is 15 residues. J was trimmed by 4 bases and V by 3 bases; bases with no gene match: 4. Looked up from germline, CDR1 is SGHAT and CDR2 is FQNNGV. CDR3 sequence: CASSFSGTGGTEAFF. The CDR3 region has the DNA TGTGCCAGCAGCTTTTCCGGGACAGGGGGCACTGAAGCTTTCTTT.

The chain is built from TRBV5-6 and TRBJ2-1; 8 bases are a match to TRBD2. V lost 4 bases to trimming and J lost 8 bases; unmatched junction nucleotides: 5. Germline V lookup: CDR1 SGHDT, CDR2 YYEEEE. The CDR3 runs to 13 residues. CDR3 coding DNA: TGTGCCAGCAGCCCCGGACTAGCAGATGAGCAGTTCTTC. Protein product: CASSPGLADEQFF.

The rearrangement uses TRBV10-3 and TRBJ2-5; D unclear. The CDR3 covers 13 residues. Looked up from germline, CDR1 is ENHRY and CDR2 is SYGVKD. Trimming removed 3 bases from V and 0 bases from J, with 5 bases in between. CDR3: CAISENNQETQYF. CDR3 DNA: TGTGCCATCAGTGAAAACAACCAAGAGACCCAGTACTTC.

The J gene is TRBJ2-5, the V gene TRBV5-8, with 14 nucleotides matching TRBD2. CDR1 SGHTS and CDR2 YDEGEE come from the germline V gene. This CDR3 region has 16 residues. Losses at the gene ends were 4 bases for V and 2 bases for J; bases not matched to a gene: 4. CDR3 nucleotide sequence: TGTGCCAGCAGCGTGGGACTAGCGGGGGATCAAGAGACCCAGTACTTC. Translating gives CASSVGLAGDQETQYF.

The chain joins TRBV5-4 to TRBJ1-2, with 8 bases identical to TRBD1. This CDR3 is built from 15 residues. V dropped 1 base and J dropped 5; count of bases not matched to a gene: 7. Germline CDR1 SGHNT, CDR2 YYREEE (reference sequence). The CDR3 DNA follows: TGTGCCAGCAGCTTGCCCGGACAGGGCTTTTATGGCTACACCTTC. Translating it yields CASSLPGQGFYGYTF. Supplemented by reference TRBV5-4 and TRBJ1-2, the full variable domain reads ETGVTQSPTHLIKTRGQQVTLRCSSQSGHNTVSWYQQALGQGPQFIFQYYREEENGRGNFPPRFSGLQFPNYSSELNVNALELDDSALYLCASSLPGQGFYGYTFGSGTRLTVV.

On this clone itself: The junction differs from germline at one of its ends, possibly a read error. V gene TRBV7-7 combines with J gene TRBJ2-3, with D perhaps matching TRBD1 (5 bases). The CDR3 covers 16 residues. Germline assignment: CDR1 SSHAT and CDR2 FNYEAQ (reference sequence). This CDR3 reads CASSPLVRQLTDTQYF. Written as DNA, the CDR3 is TGTGCTAGCAGTCCTCTCGTGAGACAGCTCACAGATACGCAGTATTTT.

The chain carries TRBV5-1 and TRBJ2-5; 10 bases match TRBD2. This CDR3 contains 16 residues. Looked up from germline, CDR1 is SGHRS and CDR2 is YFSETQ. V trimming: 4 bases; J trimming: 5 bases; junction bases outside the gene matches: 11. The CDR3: CASSVGAGGFFETQYF. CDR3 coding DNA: TGCGCCAGCAGCGTCGGAGCGGGAGGGTTCTTTGAGACCCAGTACTTC.

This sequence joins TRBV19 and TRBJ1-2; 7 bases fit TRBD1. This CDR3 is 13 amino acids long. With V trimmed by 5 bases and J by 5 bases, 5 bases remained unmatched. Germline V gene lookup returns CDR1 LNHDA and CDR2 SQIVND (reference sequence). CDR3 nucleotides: TGTGCCAGTAGTCCCCGGACAGGATATGGCTACACCTTC. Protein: CASSPRTGYGYTF.

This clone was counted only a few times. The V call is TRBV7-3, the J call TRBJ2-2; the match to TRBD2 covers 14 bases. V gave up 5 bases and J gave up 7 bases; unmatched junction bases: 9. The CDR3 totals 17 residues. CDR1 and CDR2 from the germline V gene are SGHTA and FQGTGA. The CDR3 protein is CASSPQTGTSGGGELFF. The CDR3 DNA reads TGTGCCAGCAGCCCCCAGACCGGGACTAGCGGGGGCGGGGAGCTGTTTTTT.

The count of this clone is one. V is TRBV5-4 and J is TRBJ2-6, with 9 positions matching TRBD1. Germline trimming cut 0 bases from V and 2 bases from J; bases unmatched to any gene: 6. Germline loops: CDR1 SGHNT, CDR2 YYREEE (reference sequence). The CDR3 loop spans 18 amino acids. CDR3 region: CASSLVTGGKPGANVLTF. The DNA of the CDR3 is TGTGCCAGCAGCTTGGTGACAGGGGGAAAACCTGGGGCCAACGTCCTGACTTTC.